One sample yielded the 18 T cell receptor beta chains listed below, sequenced in a study of T cell responses to AZD1222 COVID-19 vaccine. Method: immunoSEQ multiplex PCR; TCRdb's copy keeps in-frame clones and lacks some. The sample carries roughly 180,000 clones, around 91% recorded once. The sequencing here drew on peripheral blood, taken on day 0 of AZD1222 vaccination. These receptors came from an adult in good health.

As DNA, the CDR3 is TGTGCCAGCAGCCAAGGGGACAGGACCTACAATGAGCAGTTCTTC. Amino acid sequence: CASSQGDRTYNEQFF. The J gene is TRBJ2-1, the V gene TRBV14; 8 bases agree with TRBD1. This CDR3 region has 15 residues. Trimming took 1 base from V and 2 from J; bases not matched to a gene: 1. CDR1 SGHDN and CDR2 FVKESK come from the germline V gene. Full variable domain (remainder filled in from reference TRBV14 and TRBJ2-1): EAGVTQFPSHSVIEKGQTVTLRCDPISGHDNLYWYRRVMGKEIKFLLHFVKESKQDESGMPNNRFLAERTGGTYSTLKVQPAELEDSGVYFCASSQGDRTYNEQFFGPGTRLTVL.

The chain joins TRBV19 to TRBJ1-4; D gene ambiguous. CDR3 length: 18 residues. The germline gives CDR1 LNHDA, CDR2 SQIVND (reference sequence). V gave up 0 bases and J gave up 0 bases, with 14 bases separating them. CDR3 nucleotide sequence: TGTGCCAGTAGTATAGATTCATCCCGCCGCCCAACTAATGAAAAACTGTTTTTT. Amino acid sequence: CASSIDSSRRPTNEKLFF.

This chain uses TRBV5-4 with TRBJ2-1; D is unclear. V dropped 2 bases and J dropped 6 bases, with 6 bases sitting between them. This CDR3 has 12 amino acids. Germline V gene data show CDR1 as SGHNT and CDR2 as YYREEE (reference sequence). The CDR3 sequence is CASSLRFNEQFF. The CDR3 DNA reads TGTGCCAGCAGCTTACGATTCAATGAGCAGTTCTTC.

This CDR3 reads CASNLGGNTEAFF. CDR3 nucleotide sequence: TGTGCCAGCAACCTGGGGGGGAACACTGAAGCTTTCTTT. The chain recombines TRBV9 with TRBJ1-1; possible D gene TRBD1, 5 bases. Germline lookup yields CDR1 SGDLS and CDR2 YYNGEE. The CDR3 contains 13 residues. Between the trimmed V and J ends, which lost 6 bases and 1 base, there was a span of 10 bases.

The CDR3 here is CASSYSVQGRGWPQHF. The CDR3 nucleotides read TGTGCCAGCAGTTACTCGGTGCAGGGCCGAGGATGGCCCCAGCATTTT. The V and J genes are TRBV6-5 and TRBJ1-5, with D maybe TRBD1 (5 bases). V lost 0 bases to trimming and J lost 9 bases, with 18 bases between them. The V gene's germline CDR1 is MNHEY and CDR2 SVGAGI. The CDR3 runs to 16 residues.

This rearrangement joins TRBV29-1 to TRBJ2-1; D is undetermined. CDR3 length equals 13 residues. The V and J ends lost 6 bases and 4 bases respectively, with 13 bases between them. Germline V gene sequence: CDR1 SQVTM, CDR2 ANQGSEA. CDR3 sequence reads: CSVLSLPYNEQFF. The DNA of the CDR3 is TGCAGCGTACTCTCCCTCCCTTACAATGAGCAGTTCTTC.

This rearrangement joins TRBV6-5 to TRBJ2-7, with 10 bases that match TRBD1. The CDR3 covers 15 residues. After removal of 4 bases from V and 5 bases from J, the junction contained 8 bases not matched to a gene. Per germline, CDR1 MNHEY and CDR2 SVGAGI. CDR3 in DNA: TGTGCCAGCAGTTCGGACAGGGGGGACGGAGACGAGCAGTACGTC. This gives the protein CASSSDRGDGDEQYV.

This chain joins TRBV27 and TRBJ2-1; possibly TRBD1 for D (6 bases). Germline CDR1 and CDR2: MNHEY and SMNVEV (reference sequence). The CDR3 contains 15 residues. V was trimmed by 2 bases and J by 9 bases, leaving 17 bases between them. CDR3 nucleotide sequence: TGTGCCAGCAGTTTACAACTCTACGGACAGTCTGAGCAGTTCTTC. Translating gives CASSLQLYGQSEQFF.

The V and J genes are TRBV7-9 and TRBJ2-2; D could derive from TRBD1 or TRBD2 (5 bases each). CDR1 is SEHNR, CDR2 FQNEAQ, per germline (reference sequence). The CDR3 contains 15 residues. Trimming pared 5 bases from V and 0 bases from J, leaving 10 bases between. CDR3 region: CASSGVGANTGELFF. The CDR3 DNA follows: TGTGCCAGCAGCGGAGTGGGGGCGAACACCGGGGAGCTGTTTTTT.

The rearrangement uses TRBV14 and TRBJ2-7; 14 bases match TRBD2. CDR3 length: 18 amino acids. Germline V gene sequence: CDR1 SGHDN, CDR2 FVKESK. V dropped 4 bases and J dropped 3; count of bases not matched to a gene: 11. CDR3 amino acids: CASSRAVGLAGEIYEQYF. CDR3 sequence (DNA): TGTGCCAGCAGCCGAGCAGTGGGACTAGCGGGGGAGATCTACGAGCAGTACTTC.

The chain recombines TRBV18 with TRBJ2-5, with 9 positions matching TRBD1. V dropped 3 bases and J dropped 1; count of bases not matched to a gene: 12. Germline V gene lookup returns CDR1 KGHSH and CDR2 LQKENI. This CDR3 region has 18 residues. CDR3 sequence (DNA): TGTGCCAGCTCACCCTACCCGGGACAGGGTATTGGCCAAGAGACCCAGTACTTC. It translates to CASSPYPGQGIGQETQYF. Looking up the rest from reference TRBV18 and TRBJ2-5 gives the full variable domain: NAGVMQNPRHLVRRRGQEARLRCSPMKGHSHVYWYRQLPEEGLKFMVYLQKENIIDESGMPKERFSAEFPKEGPSILRIQQVVRGDSAAYFCASSPYPGQGIGQETQYFGPGTRLLVL.

The V gene is TRBV7-2, the J gene TRBJ2-7; the match to TRBD2 covers 9 bases. Trimming took 5 bases from V and 6 from J; bases not matched to a gene: 5. Germline CDR1 is SGHTA and CDR2 is FQGNSA. This CDR3 contains 13 residues. CDR3 nucleotide sequence: TGTGCCAGCAGCACTTCAGCGGGGGGCGAGCAGTACGTC. Amino acids: CASSTSAGGEQYV.

This chain joins TRBV9 and TRBJ2-5; TRBD2 agrees at 12 bases. The CDR3 runs 17 residues. The germline CDR1 and CDR2 sequences are SGDLS and YYNGEE. The ends lost 0 bases at V and 1 base at J; junction bases unmatched: 4. CDR3 sequence reads: CASSVDGLAGTQETQYF. Here the CDR3 DNA reads TGTGCCAGCAGCGTAGACGGACTAGCGGGGACCCAAGAGACCCAGTACTTC.

The chain carries TRBV5-5 and TRBJ2-7, with no clear D. V gave up 1 base and J gave up 2 bases, with 7 bases separating them. This CDR3 is built from 13 residues. CDR1 is SGHKS, CDR2 YYEKEE, per germline (reference sequence). The CDR3 reads CASSLSSTYEQYV. Here the CDR3 DNA reads TGTGCCAGCAGCTTGTCCTCTACCTACGAGCAGTACGTC.

The J gene is TRBJ2-5, the V gene TRBV28; no clear D gene. Germline CDR1 reads MDHEN; CDR2 reads SYDVKM. The V and J ends lost 6 bases and 7 bases respectively, with 18 bases between them. CDR3 size: 14 residues. CDR3 residues: CASRSPGGRATQYF. The CDR3 DNA sequence: TGTGCCAGCAGATCCCCGGGCGGCCGTGCGACCCAGTACTTC.

J is TRBJ2-3 and V is TRBV20-1, with D possibly being TRBD2 (6 bases). V lost 3 bases and J 7 bases, leaving 11 bases between the germline ends. Germline CDR1 DFQATT, CDR2 SNEGSKA (reference sequence). The CDR3 covers 12 residues. Here the CDR3 DNA reads TGCAGTGCTAGTTTCCTAGCGCATACGCAGTATTTT. It is translated as CSASFLAHTQYF.

This chain links TRBV5-1 with TRBJ2-2, with a tentative D call TRBD2 (5 bases). Germline CDR1 SGHRS, CDR2 YFSETQ. CDR3 length: 14 residues. Trimming removed 0 bases from V and 5 bases from J, with 8 bases in between. The CDR3 nucleotides are TGCGCCAGCAGCTTGGTTGGGGAGACCGGGGAGCTGTTTTTT. It specifies CASSLVGETGELFF.

This chain connects TRBV30 to TRBJ2-7; 8 bases map to TRBD1. V shed 1 base and J 5 bases; nucleotides not matched to a gene: 1. The CDR3 covers 12 residues. Germline-derived CDR1 and CDR2 are GTSNPN and SVGIG (reference sequence). This chain's CDR3 is CAWSAGGHEQYF. DNA for the CDR3: TGTGCCTGGAGTGCAGGGGGCCACGAGCAGTACTTC.